These T cell receptor beta chains were read from a single sample in a study of breast tumors, draining lymph nodes, adjacent tissues. TCRdb re-called the multiplex PCR reads through MiXCR, storing one row per CDR3 protein. The profile covers over 35,000 distinct CDR3 sequences, with roughly 36% appearing a single time and approximately 10% taken by the ten largest. Sequenced material: breast tumor tissue. These TCRs come from a female donor with breast cancer. Some clones in this sample may be carry-over from other donors' samples. The CDR3 runs from the conserved cysteine through the conserved F or W. A D gene is named only where the DNA matches it firmly. Clone size is shown for a subset of rows, as once, few, many or a class of expanded clone.

j_gene: TRBJ2-3; abundance: many; d_gene: NA; v_gene: TRBV7-2; CDR3aa: CASRMRGDVTDTQYF; CDR3nt: TGTGCCAGCAGGATGAGAGGGGACGTCACAGATACGCAGTATTTT
j_gene: TRBJ2-7; abundance: NA; d_gene: NA; v_gene: TRBV7-2; CDR3aa: CASSSQEGDGSYEQYF; CDR3nt: TGTGCCAGCAGCAGCCAAGAGGGGGACGGCTCCTACGAGCAGTACTTC
j_gene: TRBJ2-3; abundance: many; d_gene: NA; v_gene: TRBV4-1; CDR3aa: CASSQDLDSTYTDTQYF; CDR3nt: TGCGCCAGCAGCCAAGATCTTGACAGTACTTACACAGATACGCAGTATTTT
j_gene: TRBJ2-3; abundance: many; d_gene: NA; v_gene: TRBV11-3; CDR3aa: CASSLELAASDTQYF; CDR3nt: TGTGCCAGCAGCTTAGAACTAGCAGCCTCAGATACGCAGTATTTT
j_gene: TRBJ2-5; abundance: many; d_gene: NA; v_gene: TRBV12-3/TRBV12-4; CDR3aa: CASSSPGETQYF; CDR3nt: TGTGCCAGCAGTTCCCCTGGGGAGACCCAGTACTTC
j_gene: TRBJ2-3; abundance: medium-sized; d_gene: NA; v_gene: TRBV7-2; CDR3aa: CASSLELAHTQYF; CDR3nt: TGTGCCAGCAGCTTAGAGCTAGCACATACGCAGTATTTT
j_gene: TRBJ1-2; abundance: many; d_gene: NA; v_gene: TRBV12-3/TRBV12-4; CDR3aa: CASSLTVLYGYTF; CDR3nt: TGTGCCAGCAGTTTAACTGTGCTCTATGGCTACACCTTC
j_gene: TRBJ2-2; abundance: NA; d_gene: TRBD1; v_gene: TRBV5-1; CDR3aa: CASSLGTGGLSNTGELFF; CDR3nt: TGCGCCAGCAGCTTGGGGACAGGGGGATTGTCAAACACCGGGGAGCTGTTTTTT
j_gene: TRBJ2-7; abundance: many; d_gene: TRBD2; v_gene: TRBV7-8; CDR3aa: CASSLTGGNRPYEQYF; CDR3nt: TGTGCCAGCAGCTTAACGGGAGGGAATAGACCCTACGAGCAGTACTTC
j_gene: TRBJ2-1; abundance: many; d_gene: TRBD2; v_gene: TRBV5-1; CDR3aa: CASSLAGTSSYNEQFF; CDR3nt: TGCGCCAGCAGCTTGGCTGGGACTAGCTCCTACAATGAGCAGTTCTTC
j_gene: TRBJ2-6; abundance: few; d_gene: TRBD1; v_gene: TRBV5-1; CDR3aa: CASRNPGTGGSGANVLTF; CDR3nt: TGCGCCAGCAGAAACCCAGGGACAGGGGGATCTGGGGCCAACGTCCTGACTTTC
j_gene: TRBJ2-7; abundance: once; d_gene: TRBD2; v_gene: TRBV20-1; CDR3aa: CSAIPSGRTYEQYF; CDR3nt: TGCAGTGCTATTCCTAGCGGGCGCACCTACGAGCAGTACTTC
j_gene: TRBJ2-1; abundance: NA; d_gene: NA; v_gene: TRBV5-1; CDR3aa: CASSLTEGQCNEQFF; CDR3nt: TGCGCCAGCAGCTTGACGGAAGGTCAATGCAATGAGCAGTTCTTC
j_gene: TRBJ1-3; abundance: NA; d_gene: NA; v_gene: TRBV11-2; CDR3aa: CASKWGSGNTIYF; CDR3nt: TGTGCCAGCAAGTGGGGGTCTGGAAACACCATATATTTT
j_gene: TRBJ2-7; abundance: NA; d_gene: NA; v_gene: TRBV2; CDR3aa: CASSEAGAHYEQYF; CDR3nt: TGTGCCAGCAGTGAAGCGGGAGCGCACTACGAGCAGTACTTC
j_gene: TRBJ1-6; abundance: medium-sized; d_gene: TRBD1; v_gene: TRBV20-1; CDR3aa: CSASGQIGNSPLHF; CDR3nt: TGCAGTGCTTCGGGACAGATTGGTAATTCACCCCTCCACTTT
j_gene: TRBJ2-1; abundance: medium-sized; d_gene: TRBD2; v_gene: TRBV11-2; CDR3aa: CASLTGASGRAHEQFF; CDR3nt: TGTGCCAGTTTGACGGGCGCTAGCGGGAGGGCCCATGAGCAGTTCTTC
j_gene: TRBJ2-7; abundance: many; d_gene: TRBD1; v_gene: TRBV19; CDR3aa: CASSDRGQLYEQYF; CDR3nt: TGTGCCAGTAGTGACAGGGGACAACTGTACGAGCAGTACTTC
j_gene: TRBJ2-7; abundance: many; d_gene: NA; v_gene: TRBV5-1; CDR3aa: CASSLGTVSSYEQYF; CDR3nt: TGCGCCAGCAGCTTGGGGACAGTGAGCTCCTACGAGCAGTACTTC
j_gene: TRBJ1-2; abundance: many; d_gene: NA; v_gene: TRBV20-1; CDR3aa: CSARDTQEAYYGYTF; CDR3nt: TGCAGTGCTAGAGATACGCAGGAAGCCTACTATGGCTACACCTTC
j_gene: TRBJ2-1; abundance: many; d_gene: TRBD2; v_gene: TRBV24-1; CDR3aa: CATSEAGLAVSDEQFF; CDR3nt: TGTGCCACCAGTGAGGCGGGACTAGCAGTCTCGGATGAGCAGTTCTTC
j_gene: TRBJ2-5; abundance: NA; d_gene: NA; v_gene: TRBV7-9; CDR3aa: CASSFGGGGGETQYF; CDR3nt: TGTGCCAGCAGCTTCGGTGGAGGGGGCGGTGAGACCCAGTACTTC
j_gene: TRBJ2-3; abundance: many; d_gene: NA; v_gene: TRBV4-2; CDR3aa: CASSQGLGTDTQYF; CDR3nt: TGTGCCAGCAGCCAAGGACTAGGCACAGATACGCAGTATTTT
j_gene: TRBJ1-6; abundance: many; d_gene: NA; v_gene: TRBV12-5; CDR3aa: CASAGASYNSPLHF; CDR3nt: TGTGCTAGTGCAGGGGCCTCCTATAATTCACCCCTCCACTTT
j_gene: TRBJ2-5; abundance: NA; d_gene: TRBD2; v_gene: TRBV4-1; CDR3aa: CASSQGDWVRPGRGQETQYF; CDR3nt: TGCGCCAGCAGCCAAGGGGATTGGGTGAGGCCGGGGAGGGGCCAAGAGACCCAGTACTTC
j_gene: TRBJ2-1; abundance: NA; d_gene: NA; v_gene: TRBV27; CDR3aa: CASSLLGRGPYNERFF; CDR3nt: TGTGCCAGCAGTTTATTAGGCAGGGGCCCCTACAATGAGCGGTTCTTC
j_gene: TRBJ2-7; abundance: once; d_gene: NA; v_gene: TRBV4-1; CDR3aa: CASSQDSGYYEQYF; CDR3nt: TGCGCCAGCAGCCAAGATAGCGGCTACTACGAGCAGTACTTC
j_gene: TRBJ2-7; abundance: NA; d_gene: NA; v_gene: TRBV12-3/TRBV12-4; CDR3aa: CASSPRRNKNEQYF; CDR3nt: TGTGCCAGCAGCCCCCGGCGTAATAAGAACGAGCAGTACTTC
j_gene: TRBJ2-1; abundance: few; d_gene: NA; v_gene: TRBV6-5; CDR3aa: CASGPPGQSNEQFF; CDR3nt: TGTGCCAGCGGTCCCCCAGGACAGTCCAATGAGCAGTTCTTC
j_gene: TRBJ2-3; abundance: NA; d_gene: TRBD1; v_gene: TRBV7-6; CDR3aa: CASSSPGGGTDTQYF; CDR3nt: TGTGCCAGCAGCTCCCCAGGGGGCGGCACAGATACGCAGTATTTT
j_gene: TRBJ2-7; abundance: many; d_gene: TRBD2; v_gene: TRBV4-2; CDR3aa: CASSQLAGDYEQYF; CDR3nt: TGTGCCAGCAGCCAACTAGCGGGAGACTACGAGCAGTACTTC
j_gene: TRBJ2-7; abundance: medium-sized; d_gene: TRBD1; v_gene: TRBV12-3/TRBV12-4; CDR3aa: CASSFVGQPYEQYF; CDR3nt: TGTGCCAGCAGTTTTGTGGGACAGCCCTACGAGCAGTACTTC
j_gene: TRBJ2-7; abundance: many; d_gene: TRBD1; v_gene: TRBV6-2/TRBV6-3; CDR3aa: CASSYGETGNKYF; CDR3nt: TGTGCCAGCAGTTATGGAGAGACAGGGAATAAGTACTTC
j_gene: TRBJ1-5; abundance: many; d_gene: NA; v_gene: TRBV19; CDR3aa: CASLTGPYSNQPQHF; CDR3nt: TGTGCCAGTCTAACAGGGCCCTATAGCAATCAGCCCCAGCATTTT
j_gene: TRBJ2-1; abundance: NA; d_gene: NA; v_gene: TRBV20-1; CDR3aa: CSAKGAGEVSPSYNEQFF; CDR3nt: TGCAGTGCTAAGGGTGCTGGGGAGGTTTCGCCCTCCTACAATGAGCAGTTCTTC
j_gene: TRBJ2-7; abundance: many; d_gene: TRBD2; v_gene: TRBV6-2/TRBV6-3; CDR3aa: CASSYGGRAHEQYF; CDR3nt: TGTGCCAGCAGTTACGGCGGGAGGGCCCACGAGCAGTACTTC
j_gene: TRBJ2-7; abundance: once; d_gene: NA; v_gene: TRBV5-1; CDR3aa: CASSLRPQGGSSEQYF; CDR3nt: TGCGCCAGCAGCTTGAGGCCACAGGGTGGTAGTAGCGAGCAGTACTTC
j_gene: TRBJ1-2; abundance: many; d_gene: TRBD1; v_gene: TRBV5-1; CDR3aa: CASSLGQGANGYTF; CDR3nt: TGCGCCAGCAGCTTGGGGCAGGGGGCTAATGGCTACACCTTC
j_gene: TRBJ2-7; abundance: NA; d_gene: NA; v_gene: TRBV28; CDR3aa: CASSPRLDKEQYF; CDR3nt: TGTGCCAGCAGTCCACGACTGGATAAGGAGCAGTACTTC
j_gene: TRBJ2-6; abundance: few; d_gene: TRBD1; v_gene: TRBV7-9; CDR3aa: CASSSDRGAGANVLTF; CDR3nt: TGTGCCAGCAGTTCAGACAGGGGGGCTGGGGCCAACGTCCTGACTTTC
j_gene: TRBJ1-2; abundance: NA; d_gene: TRBD1; v_gene: TRBV28; CDR3aa: CASSPVGTGNSYTF; CDR3nt: TGTGCCAGCAGCCCTGTCGGGACAGGGAATAGCTACACCTTC
j_gene: TRBJ2-5; abundance: many; d_gene: TRBD1; v_gene: TRBV5-8; CDR3aa: CASSTEGQGGTETQYF; CDR3nt: TGTGCCAGCAGCACCGAAGGACAGGGAGGAACGGAGACCCAGTACTTC
j_gene: TRBJ2-1; abundance: many; d_gene: NA; v_gene: TRBV29-1; CDR3aa: CSGSQGSYNEQFF; CDR3nt: TGCAGCGGTAGCCAGGGTTCCTACAATGAGCAGTTCTTC
j_gene: TRBJ2-5; abundance: NA; d_gene: TRBD2; v_gene: TRBV13; CDR3aa: CASSLGLAGPQETQYF; CDR3nt: TGTGCCAGCAGCTTAGGACTAGCGGGGCCACAAGAGACCCAGTACTTC
j_gene: TRBJ2-3; abundance: NA; d_gene: NA; v_gene: TRBV18; CDR3aa: CASSLGRGELQYF; CDR3nt: TGTGCCAGCTCACTGGGGCGAGGGGAGTTGCAGTATTTT
j_gene: TRBJ2-5; abundance: many; d_gene: NA; v_gene: TRBV7-8; CDR3aa: CASSPGPPGETQYF; CDR3nt: TGTGCCAGCAGCCCAGGGCCCCCGGGGGAGACCCAGTACTTC
j_gene: TRBJ2-7; abundance: many; d_gene: NA; v_gene: TRBV25-1; CDR3aa: CASTSGSYEQYF; CDR3nt: TGTGCCAGCACAAGCGGGTCCTACGAGCAGTACTTC
j_gene: TRBJ1-6; abundance: many; d_gene: NA; v_gene: TRBV5-1; CDR3aa: CASSLERANSPLHF; CDR3nt: TGCGCCAGCAGCTTGGAAAGGGCTAATTCACCCCTCCACTTT
j_gene: TRBJ1-1; abundance: NA; d_gene: NA; v_gene: TRBV2; CDR3aa: CASSAQGGVTEAFF; CDR3nt: TGTGCCAGCAGTGCACAGGGTGGGGTCACTGAAGCTTTCTTT
j_gene: TRBJ1-2; abundance: NA; d_gene: NA; v_gene: TRBV11-3; CDR3aa: CASVTGNGYTF; CDR3nt: TGTGCCAGCGTTACGGGGAACGGCTACACCTTC
j_gene: TRBJ2-3; abundance: NA; d_gene: TRBD2; v_gene: TRBV6-2/TRBV6-3; CDR3aa: CASRASGRGTQYF; CDR3nt: TGTGCGAGCAGGGCTAGCGGACGGGGGACGCAGTATTTT
j_gene: TRBJ2-7; abundance: many; d_gene: NA; v_gene: TRBV6-2/TRBV6-3; CDR3aa: CASSYPQAEQYF; CDR3nt: TGTGCCAGCAGTTACCCGCAGGCCGAGCAGTACTTC
j_gene: TRBJ1-6; abundance: NA; d_gene: TRBD1; v_gene: TRBV6-6; CDR3aa: CASSSRQGAGYNSPLHF; CDR3nt: TGTGCCAGCAGTTCCCGACAGGGCGCAGGTTATAATTCACCCCTCCACTTT
j_gene: TRBJ2-1; abundance: many; d_gene: NA; v_gene: TRBV10-2; CDR3aa: CASSETDSFFTYNEQFF; CDR3nt: TGCGCCAGCAGTGAGACGGACAGTTTTTTTACGTACAATGAGCAGTTCTTC
j_gene: TRBJ1-2; abundance: medium-sized; d_gene: TRBD1; v_gene: TRBV28; CDR3aa: CASSRDRGVDGYTF; CDR3nt: TGTGCCAGCAGCCGGGACAGGGGAGTGGATGGCTACACCTTC
j_gene: TRBJ2-7; abundance: NA; d_gene: NA; v_gene: TRBV20-1; CDR3aa: CSAHPPGGGEQYF; CDR3nt: TGCAGTGCTCATCCTCCCGGGGGAGGCGAGCAGTACTTC